Listed below are T cell receptor beta chains from one sample, sequenced in a study of CD8+ T cells in alopecia areata. The repertoire was sequenced with immunoSEQ multiplex PCR; TCRdb's copy has only in-frame clones and lacks some. The data hold around 150,000 clones, with 55% observed a single time. The sequencing sample was made of CD4+ T cells sorted from blood. These receptor sequences come from a human donor in good health. The CDR3 runs from the conserved cysteine through the conserved F or W. D genes are given only for firm matches. Only some rows state a clone size, as once, few, many or a class for expanded clones.

j_gene | d_gene | abundance | v_gene | CDR3nt | CDR3aa
TRBJ2-6 | - | few | TRBV28 | TGTGCCAGCAGTTTACGAAGGGGCTTTGGGGCCAACGTCCTGACTTTC | CASSLRRGFGANVLTF
TRBJ2-1 | - | once | TRBV6-5 | TGTGCCAGCAGTTACGTAGATCCGTCGAACAATGAGCAGTTCTTC | CASSYVDPSNNEQFF
TRBJ1-1 | - | - | TRBV30 | TGTGCCTGGAGTCGCGTGGGGGGCAACACTGAAGCTTTCTTT | CAWSRVGGNTEAFF
TRBJ2-7 | TRBD2 | - | TRBV4-2 | TGTGCCAGCAGCCAAGACCCTAGCGGGAGGGACTACGAGCAGTACTTC | CASSQDPSGRDYEQYF
TRBJ1-1 | - | - | TRBV7-9 | TGTGCCAGCAGCTCCGCAGGGGCAGGCCGTGGAGCTTTCTTT | CASSSAGAGRGAFF
TRBJ2-3 | TRBD2 | - | TRBV2 | TGTGCCAGCAAAGGGACTAGCTATCCCACAGATACGCAGTATTTT | CASKGTSYPTDTQYF
TRBJ1-5 | - | - | TRBV28 | TGTGCCAGCAGTTTAGCCTACGGACCGCCTGGTCCCCAGCATTTT | CASSLAYGPPGPQHF
TRBJ2-7 | TRBD1 | - | TRBV29-1 | TGCAGCGTGGTGACAGGGTTAGCCGAGCAGTACTTC | CSVVTGLAEQYF
TRBJ1-5 | - | - | TRBV4-1 | TGCGCCAGCAGCCAAGAAGGGGGGACTCGCAATCAGCCCCAGCATTTT | CASSQEGGTRNQPQHF
TRBJ1-2 | TRBD1 | many | TRBV18 | TGTGCCAGCTCACCAGGAGGCACAGGGGCATATGGCTACACCTTC | CASSPGGTGAYGYTF
TRBJ1-4 | - | few | TRBV30 | TGTGCCTGGAGAGGACTGCACAACGGTGAAAAACTGTTTTTT | CAWRGLHNGEKLFF
TRBJ1-5 | - | - | TRBV6-6 | TGTGCCAGCAGTTACTCGACGGGTCGCCAGCCCCAGCATTTT | CASSYSTGRQPQHF
TRBJ2-7 | - | - | TRBV29-1 | TGCAGCGTTGCGGCAGGGTCGCACGAGCAGTACTTC | CSVAAGSHEQYF
TRBJ2-1 | - | - | TRBV2 | TGTGCCAGCAGTGCCTACAATGAGCAGTTCTTC | CASSAYNEQFF
TRBJ2-1 | - | few | TRBV15 | TGTGCCACCAGCAGGGGATATGAGCAGTTCTTC | CATSRGYEQFF
TRBJ2-1 | - | once | TRBV5-1 | TGCGCCAGCAGCTTGGGATGGGTAGGCCCCCTTGGGCAGTTCTTC | CASSLGWVGPLGQFF
TRBJ2-2 | TRBD2 | - | TRBV29-1 | TGCAGCGTTGAAGAGACTAGCGGGCGTCGGGAGCTGTTTTTT | CSVEETSGRRELFF
TRBJ2-6 | - | - | TRBV5-1 | TGCGCCAGCAAGCGAGACCGCGGGACACGAGGCTCTGGGGCCAACGTCCTGACTTTC | CASKRDRGTRGSGANVLTF
TRBJ1-3 | - | few | TRBV6-5 | TGTGCCAGCAGTTACAGCAGTACTGGAAACACCATATATTTT | CASSYSSTGNTIYF
TRBJ1-1 | - | - | TRBV5-5 | TGTGCCAGCAGCCCCGGGCCTATGAACACTGAAGCTTTCTTT | CASSPGPMNTEAFF
TRBJ1-2 | TRBD1 | - | TRBV23-1 | TGCGCCAGCAGTCAATCCGACAGGGAAGGGGGCTACACCTTC | CASSQSDREGGYTF
TRBJ1-3 | - | - | TRBV27 | TGTGCCAGCAGTCCCCGGACGTCTGGAAACACCATATATTTT | CASSPRTSGNTIYF
TRBJ1-5 | - | - | TRBV30 | TGTGCCTGGAGTCTGCAAAGCAATCAGCCCCAGCATTTT | CAWSLQSNQPQHF
TRBJ1-4 | - | - | TRBV6-6 | TGTGCCAGCAGTTACTCGGGGGGGGTCGAAAGGAAAAAACTGTTTTTT | CASSYSGGVERKKLFF
TRBJ2-2 | - | once | TRBV5-6 | TGTGCAGCAGGGACGGGAAACACCGGGGAGCTGTTTTTT | CAAGTGNTGELFF
TRBJ1-5 | - | - | TRBV2 | TGTGCCAGCAGTGAATCGGGCATCAATCAGCCCCAGCATTTT | CASSESGINQPQHF
TRBJ2-7 | - | - | TRBV5-6 | TGTGCCAGCAGCCCCCTCCACAGACCCTACGAGCAGTACTTC | CASSPLHRPYEQYF
TRBJ2-7 | - | - | TRBV30 | TGTGCCTGGAGTGTTTCAGACAGTAAGCAGTACTTC | CAWSVSDSKQYF
TRBJ2-5 | - | - | TRBV18 | TGTGCCAGCTCACCCGGGAGCCGAGAGACCCAGTACTTC | CASSPGSRETQYF
TRBJ2-3 | - | - | TRBV28 | TGTGCCAGCACCCTAATGGGTAGTACGCAGTATTTT | CASTLMGSTQYF
TRBJ2-7 | - | - | TRBV4-1 | TGCGCCAGCAGCCAACGGGCAGGGACCTACGAGCAGTACTTC | CASSQRAGTYEQYF
TRBJ2-3 | - | - | TRBV4-1 | TGCGCCAGCAGCCAAAATAGGGAAAGAACAGCCGCAGATACGCAGTATTTT | CASSQNRERTAADTQYF
TRBJ1-2 | - | - | TRBV7-9 | TGTGCCAGCAGCCGGGACAGCTACACCTTC | CASSRDSYTF
TRBJ1-5 | TRBD1 | - | TRBV6-5 | TGTGCCAGCAGTTTCGACAGGGGAGGAAATCAGCCCCAGCATTTT | CASSFDRGGNQPQHF
TRBJ1-2 | - | few | TRBV29-1 | TGCAGCGTTGTACGGGACAATTATGGCTACACCTTC | CSVVRDNYGYTF
TRBJ2-2 | - | - | TRBV30 | TGTGCCTGGAATCAGGCCGGGGAGCTGTTTTTT | CAWNQAGELFF
TRBJ1-1 | - | - | TRBV5-1 | TGCGCCAGCAGCTTGGGCCGGGGCGAAGCTTTCTTT | CASSLGRGEAFF
TRBJ2-1 | TRBD2 | - | TRBV11-2 | TGTGCCAGCAGCTTCCTCCTAGCGGGACCCTACAATGAGCAGTTCTTC | CASSFLLAGPYNEQFF
TRBJ2-1 | - | - | TRBV30 | TGTGCCTGGAGTTCATTAAATGAGCAGTTCTTC | CAWSSLNEQFF
TRBJ1-2 | - | - | TRBV4-1 | TGCGCCAGCAGCCGACGACTTAGGGAGGGCTACACCTTC | CASSRRLREGYTF
TRBJ2-7 | - | - | TRBV5-1 | TGCGCCAGCAGCTTGGACGACCTAAACTACGAGCAGTACTTC | CASSLDDLNYEQYF
TRBJ1-1 | - | - | TRBV9 | TGTGCCAGCAGCTCACACCAGGAGGGGGGGAGAACTGAAGCTTTCTTT | CASSSHQEGGRTEAFF
TRBJ2-5 | TRBD1 | - | TRBV11-2 | TGTGCCAGCAGCTTTTCACAGGGGGCAAGAGAGACCCAGTACTTC | CASSFSQGARETQYF
TRBJ2-1 | TRBD2 | - | TRBV30 | TGTGCCTGGAGTAGCGGGGCTAGCCACAATGAGCAGTTCTTC | CAWSSGASHNEQFF
TRBJ1-4 | - | - | TRBV9 | TGTGCCAGCAGCGTAGGGAGAAATGAAAAACTGTTTTTT | CASSVGRNEKLFF
TRBJ2-7 | - | - | TRBV14 | TGTGCCAGCAGCCAAGATCACGGGCCTACCTACGAGCAGTACTTC | CASSQDHGPTYEQYF
TRBJ2-6 | TRBD1 | - | TRBV4-1 | TGCGCCAGCAGCCAGACCTACAGGGGATTCTCCTCTGGGGCCAACGTCCTGACTTTC | CASSQTYRGFSSGANVLTF
TRBJ2-1 | TRBD1 | many | TRBV2 | TGTGCCAGCAGCGAGTGGACAGGGTATTACAATGAGCAGTTCTTC | CASSEWTGYYNEQFF
TRBJ2-2 | - | - | TRBV29-1 | TGCAGCGTTGCCGGGGACAACACCGGGGAGCTGTTTTTT | CSVAGDNTGELFF
TRBJ1-1 | - | once | TRBV25-1 | TGTGCCAGCAGTGAATCGCAGGGCCCCTACACTGAAGCTTTCTTT | CASSESQGPYTEAFF
TRBJ2-2 | TRBD2 | - | TRBV4-1 | TGCGCCAGCAGCCAAGCGGGAGGAGGCACCGGGGAGCTGTTTTTT | CASSQAGGGTGELFF
TRBJ2-5 | TRBD2 | - | TRBV29-1 | TGCAGCGCCGCTGGCGGGAGGGGCCAAGAGACCCAGTACTTC | CSAAGGRGQETQYF